This TCR beta chain originates from a study of CD4 and CD8 cells across lung adenocarcinoma regions. CDR1 and CDR2 (germline): MNHNS, SASEGT. CDR3 size: 17 residues. The V gene end was trimmed by 8 bases and the J gene end by 7 bases; junction bases not matched to a gene: 19. The patients had localized lung adenocarcinoma, a non-small cell subtype. TCRdb re-called the PCR reads with MiXCR, one entry per CDR3 protein. The sample lists 3,000 or so distinct CDR3 sequences, 60% to 70% occurring once. The source of this sequence is a male donor with lung adenocarcinoma. The CD4 and CD8 labels of this study may be unreliable. The sample comprised CD4+ T cells from the margin of a lung tumor. J is TRBJ2-2 and V is TRBV6-1, with TRBD1 identical over 7 bases. The CDR3, as DNA: TGTGCCAGCTTGAGACAGGGTTTGGTGGATGGTAACGGGGAGCTGTTTTTT. Translated: CASLRQGLVDGNGELFF.